What follows describes a single T cell receptor beta chain. Which antigen it targets is not known. Given a much more abundant clone one base away, this may be a read error. The entry originates in a study of blood T cell repertoires in COVID-19 (dated by TCRdb to 2019 to 2021). For context, the study as a whole: Samples covering the acute and convalescent phases of COVID-19 were provided by collaborators in the United States, Italy and Spain. The samples were drawn from two sources: the first 160 participants of the ongoing ImmuneRACE study, and 950 to 1,500 subjects contributed by 6 global collaborators. The repertoires were made available in a free public database intended to serve as a resource for research on the immune response to SARS-CoV-2. Deeply sampled blood TCRbeta repertoires from subjects exposed to, actively infected with, or recovered from COVID-19 were included in the dataset. The sample metadata nearly always contained a de-identified subject ID, COVID-19 status, age in years and sex. HLA class I and class II types, where available, came from metadata supplied by the sample provider rather than from assay-based typing. The prospective study material was composed of cDNA or gDNA derived from T cells, B-cell-depleted T cells, or PBMCs. Overall study outcomes, separate from this receptor: The amount of clinical and demographic metadata varied by source and participant and was provided uncurated.

TCRbeta CDR3 regions were amplified from genomic DNA using the immunoSEQ Assay, a bias-controlled multiplex PCR. The original pipeline was this. The number of nucleated cells in each sample was estimated by amplification of reference gene primers within the assay. To quantify the absolute abundance of each unique TCRbeta CDR3 rearrangement, sequence reads were collapsed and filtered. For each sample, productive Simpson clonality was calculated as the square root of Simpson's diversity index over productive rearrangements. Entries here come from immuneACCESS through TCRdb and include only in-frame sequences with V and J called. Some clones fail to appear in such tables; in the studies checked, an unresolved V gene covers under half of the shortfall, and the cause of the remainder is unknown. That table furnishes V, J and clone size, whereas the DNA furnished D and trimming. Counted in this sample were about 300,000 clones; around 88% of them appeared once. The top ten constitute roughly 5.1% of the sample.

The collaborating institutions used their own protocols to collect whole blood in K2EDTA tubes. For TCRbeta analysis, collaborator samples were shipped as frozen whole blood, as isolated PBMCs, or as DNA extracted from either sample type. Sequences SGHNT (CDR1) and YYREEE (CDR2) are obtained from the germline V gene (reference sequence). V drops 2 bases and J drops 2 bases, leaving 3 bases in between. From cysteine to phenylalanine, the CDR3 is 12 amino acids long. Of all the DNA, just the CDR3 is kept, 36 bases in frame from base 1. This sequence uses TRBV5-4 and TRBJ2-3, with no reliable assignment of the D segment. Specimen: peripheral blood. The TCR originated in a man aged 35 to 55 with acute or convalescent COVID-19. The DNA reads TGTGCCAGCAGCTTTCACACAGATACGCAGTATTTT. Translation gives CASSFHTDTQYF.